This T cell receptor (beta chain) was profiled in a study of shared clonotypes between healthy human individuals. Study-wide results and caveats: Clonotype sharing among the donors was expected to vary with sequencing depth. A reduction in generation probabilities was seen for non-shared clonotypes relative to those shared by all four donors.

As to this clone: Its antigen is unknown.

Sequencing used immunoSEQ multiplex PCR; TCRdb keeps in-frame clones, though not all of them. Among hundreds of thousands of clones listed, about three quarters were seen once. The TCR was taken from a woman under 40 in good health. Sequencing was done on a sample of memory CD4+ T cells sorted from blood. Subset: CD45RA-negative fraction.

The CDR3 region has the DNA TGCGCCAGCAGACCGCAGTGGGACACCGGGGAGCTGTTTTTT. This gives the protein CASRPQWDTGELFF. The chain has TRBV10-1 and TRBJ2-2; D is ambiguous. The V end was cut by 6 bases, the J end by 3 bases, with 11 bases between. CDR3 length: 14 amino acids. Germline-derived CDR1 and CDR2 are WNHNN and SYGVQD (reference sequence).